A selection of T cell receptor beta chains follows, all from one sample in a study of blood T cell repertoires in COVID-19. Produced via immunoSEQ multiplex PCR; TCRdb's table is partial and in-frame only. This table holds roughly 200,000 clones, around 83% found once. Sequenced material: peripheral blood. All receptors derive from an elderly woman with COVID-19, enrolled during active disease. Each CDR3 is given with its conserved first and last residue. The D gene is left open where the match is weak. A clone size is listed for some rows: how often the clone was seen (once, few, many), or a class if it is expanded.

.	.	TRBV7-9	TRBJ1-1	CASSLEFQGQAEAFF	TGTGCCAGCAGCTTAGAGTTCCAGGGGCAGGCTGAAGCTTTCTTT
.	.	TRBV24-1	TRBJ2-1	CATSDYQVQFF	TGTGCCACCAGTGATTACCAGGTCCAGTTCTTC
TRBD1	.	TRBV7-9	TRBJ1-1	CASSLTQGSEAFF	TGTGCCAGCAGCTTAACACAGGGGTCCGAAGCTTTCTTT
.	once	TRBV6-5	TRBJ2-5	CASSSTGKETQYF	TGTGCCAGCAGTTCGACAGGAAAAGAGACCCAGTACTTC
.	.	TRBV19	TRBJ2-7	CASSTRGVRSGEQYF	TGTGCCAGTAGTACACGCGGGGTTCGCTCTGGCGAGCAGTACTTC
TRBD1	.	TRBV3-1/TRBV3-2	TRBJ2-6	CASSAPGQGIRTSDSGANVLTF	TGTGCCAGCAGCGCGCCGGGACAGGGGATTCGGACGTCGGACTCTGGGGCCAACGTCCTGACTTTC
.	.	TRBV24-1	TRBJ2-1	CATSPGGSYNEQFF	TGTGCCACCAGTCCCGGAGGCTCCTACAATGAGCAGTTCTTC
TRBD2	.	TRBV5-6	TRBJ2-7	CASSLGLAGSEQYF	TGTGCCAGCAGCTTGGGGCTAGCGGGAAGCGAGCAGTACTTC
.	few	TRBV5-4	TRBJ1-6	CASSLQGSSSPLHF	TGTGCCAGCAGCTTGCAGGGGAGCAGTTCACCCCTCCACTTT
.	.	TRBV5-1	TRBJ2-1	CASSPGSNRDSKFF	TGCGCCAGCAGCCCCGGTTCTAACCGGGACTCAAAGTTCTTC
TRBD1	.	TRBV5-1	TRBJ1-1	CASSSGQGGVTEAFF	TGCGCCAGCAGCTCCGGACAGGGTGGAGTCACTGAAGCTTTCTTT
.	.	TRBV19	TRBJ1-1	CASSIYGGQRNTEAFF	TGTGCCAGTAGTATCTACGGGGGTCAACGGAACACTGAAGCTTTCTTT
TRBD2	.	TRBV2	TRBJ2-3	CASRSGGTDTQYF	TGTGCCAGCCGGAGCGGGGGCACAGATACGCAGTATTTT
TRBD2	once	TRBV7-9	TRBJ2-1	CASSTAGLAITNEQFF	TGTGCCAGCAGTACCGCGGGACTAGCGATAACCAATGAGCAGTTCTTC
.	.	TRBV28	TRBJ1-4	CASQQAEKLFF	TGTGCCAGTCAACAGGCTGAAAAACTGTTTTTT
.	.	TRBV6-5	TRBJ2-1	CASTTHNEQFF	TGTGCCAGCACCACTCACAATGAGCAGTTCTTC
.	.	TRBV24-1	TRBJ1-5	CATSDQVGNQPQHF	TGTGCCACCAGTGACCAGGTAGGCAATCAGCCCCAGCATTTT
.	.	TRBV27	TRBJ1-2	CASSFLDGPYTF	TGTGCCAGCAGTTTTCTAGACGGTCCCTACACCTTC
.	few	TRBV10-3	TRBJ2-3	CAISDRGSTDTQYF	TGTGCCATCAGTGATCGGGGGAGTACAGATACGCAGTATTTT
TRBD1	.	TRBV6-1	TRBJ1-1	CASSWDRGTEAFF	TGTGCCAGCAGTTGGGACAGGGGGACTGAAGCTTTCTTT
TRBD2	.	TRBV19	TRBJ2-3	CASSISGRTDTQYF	TGTGCCAGTAGTATTAGCGGGAGGACAGATACGCAGTATTTT
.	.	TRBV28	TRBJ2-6	CASNWGAPGANVLTF	TGTGCCAGCAACTGGGGCGCCCCTGGGGCCAACGTCCTGACTTTC
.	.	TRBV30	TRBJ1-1	CAWSRFGGDTEAFF	TGTGCCTGGAGTCGGTTCGGGGGGGACACTGAAGCTTTCTTT
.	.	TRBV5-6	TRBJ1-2	CASSDEGVGYTF	TGTGCCAGCAGCGATGAGGGAGTGGGCTACACCTTC
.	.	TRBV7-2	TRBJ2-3	CASSSGLVWPDTQYF	TGTGCCAGCAGCTCGGGACTGGTTTGGCCAGATACGCAGTATTTT
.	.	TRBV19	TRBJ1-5	CASSPIAPGEGSQPQHF	TGTGCCAGTAGCCCCATCGCTCCCGGGGAGGGTAGTCAGCCCCAGCATTTT
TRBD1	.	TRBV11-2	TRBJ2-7	CASSVRDSYEQYF	TGTGCCAGCAGCGTACGGGACAGCTACGAGCAGTACTTC
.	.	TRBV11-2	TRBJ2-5	CASSLDPTQYF	TGTGCCAGCAGCTTAGACCCTACCCAGTACTTC
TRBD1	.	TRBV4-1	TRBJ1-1	CASSPLGTGGRNTEAFF	TGCGCCAGCAGCCCGCTCGGGACAGGCGGCAGGAACACTGAAGCTTTCTTT
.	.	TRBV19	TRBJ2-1	CASGLTDPGEQFF	TGTGCCAGTGGCCTTACCGATCCGGGAGAGCAGTTCTTC
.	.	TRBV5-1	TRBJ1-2	CASSPARVGNYGYTF	TGCGCCAGCAGCCCGGCCCGGGTCGGGAACTATGGCTACACCTTC